Sequencing of this TCR beta chain was carried out in a study of T cell repertoires in cytomegalovirus infection. About the research overall: CMV infection together with matching HLA type was indicated by public TCR beta signatures.

Germline CDR1 reads SGHTA; CDR2 reads FQGTGA. The CDR3 length is 19 residues. The germline V and J ends were trimmed by 4 bases and 0 bases, with 19 bases remaining between them. TCRdb called the reads again in MiXCR, with one record for every CDR3 protein. The profile shows roughly 600,000 distinct CDR3 sequences, less than 25% of them singletons. For this clonotype: Its target is not known.

Study-wide results and limits: Summed frequency of shared TCR beta families picked out CMV carriers who also had the relevant HLA. There were HLA-C-restricted CMV-specific TCR beta clonotypes dominating the ex vivo response.

Sequencing was performed on CD8+ T cells from PBMCs. This TCR came from a human donor in good health (CMV status not recorded). Some clones in this sample may be carry-over from other donors' samples. J is TRBJ2-6 and V is TRBV7-3; D might be TRBD1 (9 bases). The CDR3 region has the DNA TGTGCCAGCAGCTCTACAGGGACAGGGACTAGCTCTGGGGCCAACGTCCTGACTTTC. Translated, it gives CASSSTGTGTSSGANVLTF.